This entry concerns a single T cell receptor (beta chain). These data come from a study of blood T cell repertoires in COVID-19. This CDR3 has 14 amino acids. Germline assignment: CDR1 LNHDA and CDR2 SQIVND (reference sequence). With 2 bases removed from V and 6 bases from J, the gap between germline ends came to 11 bases. TCRdb's table, derived via immunoSEQ multiplex PCR, lists solely in-frame clones and lacks some. The sample lists a few hundred thousand clones; 70% to 85% were seen once. The source material was peripheral blood. V is TRBV19 and J is TRBJ2-1, with a possible D match to TRBD2 (5 bases). The clonotype was recovered from a human donor with COVID-19, enrolled during active disease. The donor label of this sample is uncertain. CDR3 amino acids: CASSITGGLNEQFF. The CDR3 DNA reads as TGTGCCAGTAGTATAACCGGCGGGCTCAATGAGCAGTTCTTC. Filled out from reference TRBV19 and TRBJ2-1, the complete variable domain reads DGGITQSPKYLFRKEGQNVTLSCEQNLNHDAMYWYRQDPGQGLRLIYYSQIVNDFQKGDIAEGYSVSREKKESFPLTVTSAQKNPTAFYLCASSITGGLNEQFFGPGTRLTVL.